The next 27 T cell receptor beta chains were all read from a single sample in a study of PD-1 blockade in classical Hodgkin lymphoma (dated by TCRdb to 2020 to 2021). This specimen's time point label, per the study, means: newly diagnosed, previously untreated cHL patient sample. Library construction relied on the immunoSEQ multiplex PCR assay. Sourced from immuneACCESS, this table was stored by TCRdb with only in-frame sequences that have V and J called. A share of the clones is absent; for the studies checked, an unresolved V gene accounts for under half, and the remainder has no known explanation. In all, the sample holds 30,000 to 35,000 clones, and 90% to 95% of those were seen once. The ten largest account for approximately 2.2% of the sample. What was sequenced was peripheral blood mononuclear cells (PBMCs). These receptors were obtained from a human donor with classical Hodgkin lymphoma.

V gene TRBV29-1 combines with J gene TRBJ1-2, with 8 bases that match TRBD1. The CDR3 has 14 residues. Germline CDR1 SQVTM, CDR2 ANQGSEA. Losses at the gene ends were 3 bases for V and 8 bases for J; bases not matched to a gene: 11. CDR3 sequence reads: CSVERAGGARGYTF. The CDR3 DNA sequence: TGCAGCGTTGAGAGGGCAGGGGGCGCGCGGGGCTACACCTTC.

The chain joins TRBV18 to TRBJ2-2, with D perhaps TRBD1 (6 bases). V dropped 6 bases and J dropped 2 bases, with 10 bases sitting between them. The CDR3 sequence is 14 residues long. The germline V gene encodes CDR1 KGHSH and CDR2 LQKENI. The CDR3 nucleotides read TGTGCCAGCTCGGACAGACTAAACACCGGGGAGCTGTTTTTT. This codes for CASSDRLNTGELFF.

The chain recombines TRBV7-9 with TRBJ1-4; 10 bases are shared with TRBD1. CDR1 is SEHNR and CDR2 is FQNEAQ in the germline V gene (reference sequence). Trimming cost V 7 bases and J 7 bases; bases outside gene matches: 9. CDR3 length: 15 residues. The CDR3: CASNYADRGLEKLFF. In DNA, the CDR3 is TGTGCCAGCAACTACGCCGACAGGGGGCTTGAAAAACTGTTTTTT.

The count of this clone is one. The chain recombines TRBV10-3 with TRBJ1-2; TRBD1 agrees at 8 bases. Germline values: CDR1 ENHRY, CDR2 SYGVKD. The J segment lost 4 bases and the V segment lost 2 bases, leaving 3 bases of the junction unmatched. This CDR3 has 14 residues. CDR3 DNA: TGTGCCATCAGTGAGACGGGACAGGTCTATGGCTACACCTTC. It translates to CAISETGQVYGYTF.

The rearrangement joins TRBV5-1 to TRBJ1-6, with 9 bases matching TRBD1. Per germline, CDR1 SGHRS and CDR2 YFSETQ. Trimming removed 3 bases from V and 9 bases from J; junction bases left unmatched: 7. There are 15 residues in the CDR3. The CDR3, as DNA: TGCGCCAGCAGCTCACGGACAGGGGTAGGTTCACCCCTCCACTTT. It is translated as CASSSRTGVGSPLHF.

V and J are TRBV27 and TRBJ2-7; D perhaps matches TRBD1 (6 bases). CDR1 MNHEY and CDR2 SMNVEV come from the germline V gene (reference sequence). This CDR3 region has 14 residues. V shed 3 bases and J shed 0 bases, with 9 bases lying between them. DNA of the CDR3: TGTGCCAGCAGTTTTGGGGACAACTCCTACGAGCAGTACTTC. Translating it yields CASSFGDNSYEQYF.

This clone appeared once. The chain has TRBV28 and TRBJ2-7; TRBD2 agrees at 8 bases. Germline V lookup: CDR1 MDHEN, CDR2 SYDVKM. J gave up 4 bases and V 3 bases, and 8 bases lay outside the gene matches. The CDR3 extends over 15 amino acids. CDR3 sequence (DNA): TGTGCCAGCAGTTTGCTGCCGGGAGGGCCGTACGAGCAGTACTTC. This codes for CASSLLPGGPYEQYF.

The rearrangement joins TRBV28 to TRBJ2-5, with a tentative D call TRBD2 (6 bases). This CDR3 has 16 residues. CDR1 and CDR2 (germline): MDHEN, SYDVKM. V was trimmed by 2 bases and J by 1 base, leaving 14 bases between them. Here the CDR3 DNA reads TGTGCCAGCAGTTTAAGGAGGGAAACACTCCAAGAGACCCAGTACTTC. This translates into CASSLRRETLQETQYF.

This chain uses TRBV6-5 with TRBJ2-7, with TRBD1 identical over 9 bases. With V trimmed by 2 bases and J by 7 bases, 6 bases remained unmatched. Germline values: CDR1 MNHEY, CDR2 SVGAGI. This CDR3 is built from 14 residues. The CDR3 here is CASSYTGGLGEQYF. Written as DNA, the CDR3 is TGTGCCAGCAGTTACACAGGGGGCCTGGGGGAGCAGTACTTC.

J is TRBJ1-1 and V is TRBV28; D gene ambiguous. Germline CDR1 reads MDHEN; CDR2 reads SYDVKM. V lost 5 bases and J 5 bases, leaving 9 bases between the germline ends. The CDR3 loop spans 12 amino acids. CDR3 sequence: CASSLTQTEAFF. DNA for the CDR3: TGTGCCAGCAGTCTAACACAAACTGAAGCTTTCTTT.

This chain uses TRBV6-5 with TRBJ1-2; no firm D call. The length of the CDR3 is 15 residues. Germline loops: CDR1 MNHEY, CDR2 SVGAGI. Trimming removed 2 bases at V and 4 bases at J, with 14 bases between. CDR3: CASSYRTYLGYGYTF. DNA for the CDR3: TGTGCCAGCAGTTACCGCACCTACTTGGGCTATGGCTACACCTTC.

The chain joins TRBV4-1 to TRBJ1-5; D is ambiguous. The germline gives CDR1 MGHRA, CDR2 YSYEKL. CDR3 length: 17 amino acids. Between the trimmed V and J ends, which lost 4 bases and 3 bases, there was a span of 19 bases. The CDR3 nucleotides read TGCGCCAGCAGCCCACTGGTGGCAGTGGGCTTCAATCAGCCCCAGCATTTT. Amino acid sequence: CASSPLVAVGFNQPQHF.

This clone was counted a single time. The chain joins TRBV7-2 to TRBJ2-7; TRBD1 might be the D (5 bases). The CDR3 is 15 amino acids. V shed 2 bases and J shed 0 bases, with 11 bases lying between them. In germline, CDR1 is SGHTA, CDR2 FQGNSA. The CDR3 protein is CASSLYPGNSYEQYF. The CDR3 region has the DNA TGTGCCAGCAGCTTATATCCAGGGAACTCCTACGAGCAGTACTTC. The entire variable domain, with the rest obtained from reference TRBV7-2 and TRBJ2-7, is as follows: GAGVSQSPSNKVTEKGKDVELRCDPISGHTALYWYRQSLGQGLEFLIYFQGNSAPDKSGLPSDRFSAERTGGSVSTLTIQRTQQEDSAVYLCASSLYPGNSYEQYFGPGTRLTVT.

The chain links TRBV7-2 to TRBJ2-7; the D is unclear. Trimming took 1 base from V and 6 from J, leaving 16 bases between them. CDR3 length equals 15 residues. CDR1 is SGHTA and CDR2 is FQGNSA in the germline V gene. The CDR3 loop reads CASSLVRFNKVEQYF. The CDR3 nucleotides are TGTGCCAGCAGCTTAGTGCGGTTTAATAAGGTCGAGCAGTACTTC.

The chain is built from TRBV15 and TRBJ2-1; 8 bases agree with TRBD2. The CDR3 covers 20 residues. The V gene's germline CDR1 is LNHNV and CDR2 YYDKDF (reference sequence). Trimming at V came to 0 bases and at J to 2 bases, leaving 15 bases not matched to a gene. CDR3 sequence reads: CATSRDHVGGRNVAYNEQFF. The CDR3 DNA sequence: TGTGCCACCAGCAGAGATCACGTGGGCGGGAGGAATGTGGCCTACAATGAGCAGTTCTTC.

This rearrangement joins TRBV6-1 to TRBJ2-5; D call uncertain. The CDR3 contains 13 residues. Germline lookup yields CDR1 MNHNS and CDR2 SASEGT. The V end lost 5 bases, the J end lost 5 bases, and 12 bases lay between the germline ends. The CDR3 DNA is TGTGCCAGCAGTCGGAGAGTAGACGAGACCCAGTACTTC. Translating it yields CASSRRVDETQYF.

The V gene is TRBV7-9, the J gene TRBJ2-7; weak D call: TRBD2 (6 bases). Trimming took 1 base from V and 2 from J, leaving 12 bases between them. The CDR3 extends over 15 amino acids. Germline V gene lookup returns CDR1 SEHNR and CDR2 FQNEAQ (reference sequence). The CDR3 here is CASSLVLATTYEQYF. The CDR3 DNA is TGTGCCAGCAGCTTAGTTCTAGCGACTACCTACGAGCAGTACTTC.

V usage is TRBV6-1 and J usage is TRBJ1-2; D uncertain. Germline CDR1 is MNHNS and CDR2 is SASEGT. The CDR3 is 12 amino acids. Trimming pared 11 bases from V and 4 bases from J, leaving 14 bases between. CDR3 in amino acids: CAGFGWSYGYTF. CDR3 nucleotide sequence: TGTGCCGGGTTCGGTTGGTCCTATGGCTACACCTTC.

V and J are TRBV6-1 and TRBJ2-7; D not certain. The V gene lost 4 bases and the J gene lost 7 bases, with 11 bases spanning the gap. CDR1 MNHNS and CDR2 SASEGT come from the germline V gene. This CDR3 is built from 12 residues. The CDR3 here is CASSVSLLEQYF. The CDR3 DNA reads as TGTGCCAGCAGTGTATCCCTTCTGGAGCAGTACTTC.

The V call is TRBV5-4, the J call TRBJ2-1, with 8 bases matching TRBD2. CDR3 length: 14 amino acids. V gave up 2 bases and J gave up 3 bases; unmatched junction bases: 1. Germline-derived CDR1 and CDR2 are SGHNT and YYREEE (reference sequence). CDR3 loop: CASSLAGDYNEQFF. The DNA for the CDR3 is TGTGCCAGCAGCTTAGCGGGGGACTACAATGAGCAGTTCTTC.

The J gene is TRBJ2-5, the V gene TRBV7-2; 7 bases map to TRBD1. V shed 5 bases and J 1 base; nucleotides not matched to a gene: 7. The CDR3 has 15 residues. Germline CDR1 and CDR2: SGHTA and FQGNSA. Here the CDR3 DNA reads TGTGCCAGCAGCCCAAGCCGGGACAGCCAAGAGACCCAGTACTTC. The encoded protein is CASSPSRDSQETQYF.

The CDR3 nucleotides read TGTGCCAGTAGTATAGGTTCGGCTGAAGAGACCCAGTACTTC. Translation: CASSIGSAEETQYF. The rearrangement links TRBV19 to TRBJ2-5; D is unclear. The CDR3 length is 14 residues. The germline V and J ends were trimmed by 1 base and 3 bases, with 9 bases remaining between them. The germline V gene has CDR1 LNHDA and CDR2 SQIVND (reference sequence).

The chain links TRBV19 to TRBJ2-6; D gene uncertain. V gave up 1 base and J gave up 0 bases, with 16 bases separating them. In germline, CDR1 is LNHDA, CDR2 SQIVND (reference sequence). The CDR3 is 19 residues long. The CDR3 is CASSIGRSAGYSGANVLTF. The CDR3 nucleotides read TGTGCCAGTAGTATAGGACGTTCGGCAGGATACTCTGGGGCCAACGTCCTGACTTTC.

The V and J genes are TRBV5-8 and TRBJ2-2; D call uncertain. The CDR3 consists of 15 residues. V was pared by 2 bases and J by 4 bases, with 12 bases between. Germline CDR1 SGHTS, CDR2 YDEGEE. The CDR3 DNA follows: TGTGCCAGCAGCTTCGGGCCGAGACTCACCGGGGAGCTGTTTTTT. It is translated as CASSFGPRLTGELFF. Looking up the rest from reference TRBV5-8 and TRBJ2-2 gives the full variable domain: EAGVTQSPTHLIKTRGQQATLRCSPISGHTSVYWYQQALGLGLQFLLWYDEGEERNRGNFPPRFSGRQFPNYSSELNVNALELEDSALYLCASSFGPRLTGELFFGEGSRLTVL.

In this sample, this clone turned up a few times. The chain uses TRBV5-6 and TRBJ1-6; possibly TRBD1 for D (6 bases). This CDR3 is built from 15 residues. Trimming took 4 bases from V and 5 from J, leaving 13 bases between them. The germline CDR1 and CDR2 sequences are SGHDT and YYEEEE. The CDR3, as DNA: TGTGCCAGCAGCCCCGGGACAACCGATAATTCACCCCTCCACTTT. It yields the protein CASSPGTTDNSPLHF.

This chain uses TRBV7-7 with TRBJ2-5, with 9 positions matching TRBD1. The CDR3 totals 15 residues. Germline V gene sequence: CDR1 SSHAT, CDR2 FNYEAQ (reference sequence). V lost 1 base, J lost 5 bases, and 5 bases stayed unmatched. CDR3 amino acids: CASSLEQGAWETQYF. CDR3 bases: TGTGCCAGCAGCTTAGAACAGGGGGCCTGGGAGACCCAGTACTTC. The entire variable domain, with the rest obtained from reference TRBV7-7 and TRBJ2-5, is as follows: GAGVSQSPRYKVTKRGQDVTLRCDPISSHATLYWYQQALGQGPEFLTYFNYEAQPDKSGLPSDRFSAERPEGSISTLTIQRTEQRDSAMYRCASSLEQGAWETQYFGPGTRLLVL.

The chain joins TRBV6-1 to TRBJ2-3, with 10 bases matching TRBD2. The CDR3 has 16 amino acids. V dropped 1 base and J dropped 4; count of bases not matched to a gene: 5. Germline assignment: CDR1 MNHNS and CDR2 SASEGT. The CDR3 sequence: CASSEVSGRGSDTQYF. The DNA for the CDR3 is TGTGCCAGCAGTGAAGTCAGCGGGAGGGGTTCAGATACGCAGTATTTT.